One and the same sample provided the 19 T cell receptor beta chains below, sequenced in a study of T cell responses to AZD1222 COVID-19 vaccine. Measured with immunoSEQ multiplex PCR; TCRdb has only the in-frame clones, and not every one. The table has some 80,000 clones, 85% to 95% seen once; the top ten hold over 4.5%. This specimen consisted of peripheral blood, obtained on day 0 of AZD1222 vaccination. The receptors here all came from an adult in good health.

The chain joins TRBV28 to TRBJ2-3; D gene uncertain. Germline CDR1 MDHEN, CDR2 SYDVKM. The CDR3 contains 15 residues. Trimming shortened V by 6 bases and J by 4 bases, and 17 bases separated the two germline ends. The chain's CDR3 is CASRLAGKRSDTQYF. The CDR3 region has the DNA TGTGCCAGCAGATTGGCTGGGAAGAGGTCAGATACGCAGTATTTT.

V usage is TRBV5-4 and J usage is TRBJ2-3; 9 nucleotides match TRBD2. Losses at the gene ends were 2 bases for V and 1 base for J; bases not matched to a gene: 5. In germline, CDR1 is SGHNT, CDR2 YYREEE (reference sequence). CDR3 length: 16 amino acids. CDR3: CASSFFKRGGTDTQYF. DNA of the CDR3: TGTGCCAGCAGCTTTTTTAAGCGGGGGGGCACAGATACGCAGTATTTT.

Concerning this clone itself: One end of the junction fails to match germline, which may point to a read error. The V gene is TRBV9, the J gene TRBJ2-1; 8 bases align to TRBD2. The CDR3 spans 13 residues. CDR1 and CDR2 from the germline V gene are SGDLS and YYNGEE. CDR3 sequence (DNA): TGTGCCAGCAGCGTAGCTGCAAGCGGGGGTGCGCTCTTC. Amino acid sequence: CASSVAASGGALF.

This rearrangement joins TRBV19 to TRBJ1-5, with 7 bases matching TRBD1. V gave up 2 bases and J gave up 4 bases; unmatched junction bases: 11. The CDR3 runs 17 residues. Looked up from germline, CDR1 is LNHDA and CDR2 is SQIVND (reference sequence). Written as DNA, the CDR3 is TGTGCCAGTAGTATAAGGATGGTCGGGACAGTTAATCAGCCCCAGCATTTT. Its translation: CASSIRMVGTVNQPQHF.

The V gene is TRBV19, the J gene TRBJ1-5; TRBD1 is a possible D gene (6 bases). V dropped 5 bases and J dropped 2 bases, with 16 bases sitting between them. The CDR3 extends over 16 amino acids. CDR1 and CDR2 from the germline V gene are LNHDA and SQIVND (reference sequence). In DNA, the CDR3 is TGTGCCAGTAGTGAAGGGGGAGGAAGGGGCAATCAGCCCCAGCATTTT. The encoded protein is CASSEGGGRGNQPQHF.

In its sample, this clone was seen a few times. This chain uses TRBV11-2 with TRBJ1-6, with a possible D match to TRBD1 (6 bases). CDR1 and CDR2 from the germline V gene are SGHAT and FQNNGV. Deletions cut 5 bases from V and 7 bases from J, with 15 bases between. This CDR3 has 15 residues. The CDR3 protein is CASSEAGTPNSPLHF. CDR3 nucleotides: TGTGCCAGCAGCGAAGCCGGGACACCGAATTCACCCCTCCACTTT.

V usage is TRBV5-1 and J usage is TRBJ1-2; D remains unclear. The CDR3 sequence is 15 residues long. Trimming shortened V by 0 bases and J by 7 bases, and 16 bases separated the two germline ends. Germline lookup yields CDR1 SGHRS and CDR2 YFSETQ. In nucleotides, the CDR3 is TGCGCCAGCAGCTTGGACGGACCGCCCTTGGGTGGCTACACCTTC. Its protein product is CASSLDGPPLGGYTF.

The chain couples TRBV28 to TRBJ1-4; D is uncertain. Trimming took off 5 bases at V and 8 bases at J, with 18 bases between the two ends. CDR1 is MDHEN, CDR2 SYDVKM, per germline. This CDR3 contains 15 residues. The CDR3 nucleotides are TGTGCCAGCAGTCTAGGGAGCTCGGCTCAAGAAAAACTGTTTTTT. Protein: CASSLGSSAQEKLFF.

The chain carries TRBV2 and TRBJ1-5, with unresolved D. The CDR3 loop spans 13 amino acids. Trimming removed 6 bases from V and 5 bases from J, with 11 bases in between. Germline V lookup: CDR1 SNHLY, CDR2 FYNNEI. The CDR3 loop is CASRALSYQPQHF. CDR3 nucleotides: TGTGCCAGCAGGGCCCTTTCTTATCAGCCCCAGCATTTT.

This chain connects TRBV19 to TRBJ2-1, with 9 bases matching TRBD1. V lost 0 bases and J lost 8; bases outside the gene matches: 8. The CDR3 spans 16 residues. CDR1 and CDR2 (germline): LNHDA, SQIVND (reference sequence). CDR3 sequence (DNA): TGTGCCAGTAGTATAGAGAAGGGGACAGGGTTATATGAGCAGTTCTTC. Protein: CASSIEKGTGLYEQFF.

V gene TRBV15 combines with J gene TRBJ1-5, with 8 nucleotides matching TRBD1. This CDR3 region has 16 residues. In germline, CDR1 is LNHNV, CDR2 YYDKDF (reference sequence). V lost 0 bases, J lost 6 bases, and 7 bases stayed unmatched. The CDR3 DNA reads TGTGCCACCAGCAGAGATTTCGGACAGGGTAGTCAGCCCCAGCATTTT. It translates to CATSRDFGQGSQPQHF. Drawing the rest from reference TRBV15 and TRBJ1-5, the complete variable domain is DAMVIQNPRYQVTQFGKPVTLSCSQTLNHNVMYWYQQKSSQAPKLLFHYYDKDFNNEADTPDNFQSRRPNTSFCFLDIRSPGLGDTAMYLCATSRDFGQGSQPQHFGDGTRLSIL.

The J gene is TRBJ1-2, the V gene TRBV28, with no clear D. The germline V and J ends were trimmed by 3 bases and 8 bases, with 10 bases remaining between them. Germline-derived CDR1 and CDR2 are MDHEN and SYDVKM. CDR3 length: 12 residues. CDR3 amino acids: CASSFSLWGYTF. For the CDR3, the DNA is TGTGCCAGCAGTTTCTCTCTCTGGGGCTACACCTTC.

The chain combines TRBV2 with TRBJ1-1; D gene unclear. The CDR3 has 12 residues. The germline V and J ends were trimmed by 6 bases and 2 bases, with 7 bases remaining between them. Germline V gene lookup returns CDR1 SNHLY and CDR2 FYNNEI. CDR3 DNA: TGTGCCAGCAGGAACGCAAACACTGAAGCTTTCTTT. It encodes CASRNANTEAFF.

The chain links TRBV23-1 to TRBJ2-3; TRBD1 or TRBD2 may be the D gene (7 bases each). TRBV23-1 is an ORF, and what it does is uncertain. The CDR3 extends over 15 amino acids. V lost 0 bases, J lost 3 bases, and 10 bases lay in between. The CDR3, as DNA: TGCGCCAGCAGTCAATCCAGGGGGGGAACAGATACGCAGTATTTT. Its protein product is CASSQSRGGTDTQYF.

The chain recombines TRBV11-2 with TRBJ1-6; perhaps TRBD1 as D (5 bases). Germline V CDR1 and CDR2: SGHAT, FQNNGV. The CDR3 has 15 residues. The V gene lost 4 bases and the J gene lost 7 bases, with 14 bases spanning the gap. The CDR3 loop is CASSSPPTGNSPLHF. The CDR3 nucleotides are TGTGCCAGCAGCTCACCCCCTACAGGAAATTCACCCCTCCACTTT.

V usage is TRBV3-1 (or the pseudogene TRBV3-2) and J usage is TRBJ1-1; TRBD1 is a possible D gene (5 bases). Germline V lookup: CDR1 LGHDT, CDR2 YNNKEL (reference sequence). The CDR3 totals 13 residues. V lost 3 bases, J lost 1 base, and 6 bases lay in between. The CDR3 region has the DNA TGTGCCAGCAGCCACGGGGCGAACACTGAAGCTTTCTTT. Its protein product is CASSHGANTEAFF.

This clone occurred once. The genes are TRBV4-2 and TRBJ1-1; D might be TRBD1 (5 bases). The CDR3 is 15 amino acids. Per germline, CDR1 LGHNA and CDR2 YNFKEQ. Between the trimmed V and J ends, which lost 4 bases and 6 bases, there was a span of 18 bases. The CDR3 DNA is TGTGCCAGCAGCCCTCCGGGACGGCGAGGGGCTGAAGCTTTCTTT. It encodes CASSPPGRRGAEAFF.

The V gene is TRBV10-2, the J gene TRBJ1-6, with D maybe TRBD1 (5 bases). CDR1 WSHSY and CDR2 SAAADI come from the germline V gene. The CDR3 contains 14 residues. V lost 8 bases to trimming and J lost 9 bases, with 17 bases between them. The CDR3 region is CASGAGQGGSPLHF. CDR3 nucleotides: TGCGCCAGCGGGGCGGGGCAGGGAGGTTCACCCCTCCACTTT.

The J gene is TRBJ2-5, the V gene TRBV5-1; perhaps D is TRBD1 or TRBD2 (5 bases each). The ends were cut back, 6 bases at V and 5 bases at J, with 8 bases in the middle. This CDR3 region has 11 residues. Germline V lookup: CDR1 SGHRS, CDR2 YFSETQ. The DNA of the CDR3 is TGCGCCAGCACGGGGCTGGAGACCCAGTACTTC. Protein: CASTGLETQYF. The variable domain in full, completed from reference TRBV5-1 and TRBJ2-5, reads KAGVTQTPRYLIKTRGQQVTLSCSPISGHRSVSWYQQTPGQGLQFLFEYFSETQRNKGNFPGRFSGRQFSNSRSEMNVSTLELGDSALYLCASTGLETQYFGPGTRLLVL.